This TCR beta chain was identified during a study of blood T cell repertoires in COVID-19. About the research overall: Whether acute or convalescent, the COVID-19 samples came from the United States, Italy and Spain. Nucleic acid was either cDNA or gDNA, and it came from T cells, B-cell-depleted T cells, or PBMCs.

Original methodology: Nucleated cell number was recorded as an estimate derived from reference gene primer amplification. Profiling relied on immunoSEQ multiplex PCR, and the TCRdb table lists in-frame clones only, not all of them. The DNA gave D and trimming, while V, J and clone size come from that table. The repertoire holds hundreds of thousands of clones, approximately 88% seen once, with less than 3.5% in the top ten. V lost 4 bases to trimming and J lost 2 bases; unmatched junction nucleotides: 10. The CDR3 totals 16 residues. Germline values: CDR1 SGHNT, CDR2 YENEEA. Patients of the Seattle cohort, enrolled during active infection, were followed longitudinally.

V is TRBV11-3 and J is TRBJ2-5; 7 nucleotides agree with TRBD1. The TCR was taken from a woman younger than 45 with COVID-19, enrolled during active disease. Material for sequencing was peripheral blood. The chain's CDR3 is CASSSGETGAQETQYF. The DNA for the CDR3 is TGTGCCAGCAGCTCAGGAGAAACAGGGGCTCAAGAGACCCAGTACTTC.